The entry that follows covers one T cell receptor beta chain sequence. The sample belongs to a study of T cell changes during pregnancy in multiple sclerosis. The CDR3 contains 14 residues. The V gene end was trimmed by 5 bases and the J gene end by 13 bases; junction bases not matched to a gene: 9. Germline CDR1 and CDR2: PRHDT and FYEKMQ (reference sequence). Clones were read by immunoSEQ multiplex PCR, and TCRdb kept only the in-frame ones, dropping some. This table holds fewer than 75,000 clones, 80% to 95% found once. This TCR was sampled from a female donor in good health, enrolled as a control in a pregnancy study. This sequence joins TRBV13 and TRBJ2-2; 11 positions agree with TRBD1. The sequencing used peripheral blood, collected after pregnancy. The CDR3 is CASSTGDRGSGLFF. CDR3 nucleotides: TGTGCCAGCAGCACTGGGGACAGGGGGAGTGGGCTGTTTTTT.